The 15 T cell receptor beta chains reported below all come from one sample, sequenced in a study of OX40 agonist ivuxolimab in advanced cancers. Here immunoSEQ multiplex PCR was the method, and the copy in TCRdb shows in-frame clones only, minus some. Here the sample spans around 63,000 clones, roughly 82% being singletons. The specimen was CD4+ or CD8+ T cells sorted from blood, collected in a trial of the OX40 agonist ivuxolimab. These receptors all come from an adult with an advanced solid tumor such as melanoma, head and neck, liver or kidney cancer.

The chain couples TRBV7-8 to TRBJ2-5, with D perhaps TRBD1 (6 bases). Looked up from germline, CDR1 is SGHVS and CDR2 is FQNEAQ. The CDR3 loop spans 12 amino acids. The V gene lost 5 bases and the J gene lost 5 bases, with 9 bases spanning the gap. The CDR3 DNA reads TGTGCCAGCAGCCACGACAGGGAGACCCAGTACTTC. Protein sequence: CASSHDRETQYF.

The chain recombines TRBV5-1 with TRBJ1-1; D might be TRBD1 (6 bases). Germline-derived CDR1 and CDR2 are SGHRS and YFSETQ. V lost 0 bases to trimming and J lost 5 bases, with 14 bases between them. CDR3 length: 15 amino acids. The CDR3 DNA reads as TGCGCCAGCAGCTTGGGTGGGGGGGCGAGGACTGAAGCTTTCTTT. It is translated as CASSLGGGARTEAFF.

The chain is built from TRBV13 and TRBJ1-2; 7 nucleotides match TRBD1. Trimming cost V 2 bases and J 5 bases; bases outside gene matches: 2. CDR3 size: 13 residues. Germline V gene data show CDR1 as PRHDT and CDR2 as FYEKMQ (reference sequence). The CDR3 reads CASSLNRGYGYTF. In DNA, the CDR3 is TGTGCCAGCAGCTTAAACAGGGGATATGGCTACACCTTC.

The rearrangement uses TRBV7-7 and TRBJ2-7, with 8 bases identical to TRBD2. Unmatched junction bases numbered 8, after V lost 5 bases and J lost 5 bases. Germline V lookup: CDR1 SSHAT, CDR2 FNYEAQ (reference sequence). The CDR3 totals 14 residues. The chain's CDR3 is CASSASGSLHEQYF. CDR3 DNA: TGTGCCAGCAGCGCGAGCGGGAGTCTCCACGAGCAGTACTTC.

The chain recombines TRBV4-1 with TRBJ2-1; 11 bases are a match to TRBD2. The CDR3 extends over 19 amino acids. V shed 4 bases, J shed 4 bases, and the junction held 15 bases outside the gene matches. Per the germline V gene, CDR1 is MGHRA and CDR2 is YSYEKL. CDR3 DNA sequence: TGCGCCAGCAGCCCCCTGGGGCTAGCGGGAGGCAAGGGGTACAATGAGCAGTTCTTC. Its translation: CASSPLGLAGGKGYNEQFF.

The CDR3 loop is CASSSSPGQRNTIYF. The CDR3 nucleotides read TGTGCCAGCAGCTCGTCGCCGGGACAAAGAAACACCATATATTTT. This sequence joins TRBV7-2 and TRBJ1-3, with D maybe TRBD1 (6 bases). Germline CDR1 is SGHTA and CDR2 is FQGNSA. This CDR3 has 15 residues. V was shortened by 4 bases and J by 5 bases, with 15 bases between the two germline ends.

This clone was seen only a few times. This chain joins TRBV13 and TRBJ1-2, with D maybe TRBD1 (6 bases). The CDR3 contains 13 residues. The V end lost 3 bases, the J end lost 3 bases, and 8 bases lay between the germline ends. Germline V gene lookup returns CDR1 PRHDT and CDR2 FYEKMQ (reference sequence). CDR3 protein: CASSFGQHYGYTF. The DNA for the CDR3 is TGTGCCAGCAGCTTCGGACAGCACTATGGCTACACCTTC.

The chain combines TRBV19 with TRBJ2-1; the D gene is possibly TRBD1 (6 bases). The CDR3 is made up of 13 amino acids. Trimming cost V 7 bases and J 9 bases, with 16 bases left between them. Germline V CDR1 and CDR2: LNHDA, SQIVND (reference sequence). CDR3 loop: CASTRGGGFEQFF. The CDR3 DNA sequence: TGTGCCAGTACCCGAGGGGGTGGGTTTGAGCAGTTCTTC. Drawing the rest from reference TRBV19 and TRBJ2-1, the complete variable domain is DGGITQSPKYLFRKEGQNVTLSCEQNLNHDAMYWYRQDPGQGLRLIYYSQIVNDFQKGDIAEGYSVSREKKESFPLTVTSAQKNPTAFYLCASTRGGGFEQFFGPGTRLTVL.

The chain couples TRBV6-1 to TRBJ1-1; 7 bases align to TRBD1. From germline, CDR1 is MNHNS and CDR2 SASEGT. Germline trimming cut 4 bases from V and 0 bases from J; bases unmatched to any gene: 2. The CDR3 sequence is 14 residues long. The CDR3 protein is CASSVDRVNTEAFF. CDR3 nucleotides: TGTGCCAGCAGTGTAGACAGGGTGAACACTGAAGCTTTCTTT.

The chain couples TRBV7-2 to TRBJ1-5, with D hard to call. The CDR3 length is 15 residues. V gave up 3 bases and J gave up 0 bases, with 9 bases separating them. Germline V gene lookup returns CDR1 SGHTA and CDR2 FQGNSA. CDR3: CASSFQKGSNQPQHF. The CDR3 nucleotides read TGTGCCAGCAGCTTCCAAAAGGGTAGCAATCAGCCCCAGCATTTT.

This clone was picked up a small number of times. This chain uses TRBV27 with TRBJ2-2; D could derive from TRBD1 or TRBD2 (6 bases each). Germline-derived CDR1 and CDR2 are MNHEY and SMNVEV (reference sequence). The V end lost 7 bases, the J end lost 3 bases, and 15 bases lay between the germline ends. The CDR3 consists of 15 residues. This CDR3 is CASTGAGSYTGELFF. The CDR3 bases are TGTGCCAGCACGGGGGCAGGGAGTTACACCGGGGAGCTGTTTTTT.

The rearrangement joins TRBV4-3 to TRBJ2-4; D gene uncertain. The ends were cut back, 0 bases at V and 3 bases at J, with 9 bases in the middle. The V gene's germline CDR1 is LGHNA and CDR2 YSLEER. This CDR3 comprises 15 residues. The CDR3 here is CASSQEEWGKNIQYF. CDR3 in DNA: TGCGCCAGCAGCCAAGAGGAGTGGGGCAAAAACATTCAGTACTTC.

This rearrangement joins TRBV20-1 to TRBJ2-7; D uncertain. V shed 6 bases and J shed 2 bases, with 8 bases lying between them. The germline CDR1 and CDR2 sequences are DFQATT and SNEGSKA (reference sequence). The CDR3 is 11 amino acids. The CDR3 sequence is CSALGAYEQYF. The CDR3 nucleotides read TGCAGTGCCCTAGGCGCCTACGAGCAGTACTTC.

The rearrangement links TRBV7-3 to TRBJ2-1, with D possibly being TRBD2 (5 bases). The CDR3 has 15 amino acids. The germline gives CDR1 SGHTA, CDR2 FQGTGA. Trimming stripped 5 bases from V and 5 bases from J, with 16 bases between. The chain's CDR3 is CASSHSHTSNNEQFF. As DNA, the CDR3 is TGTGCCAGCAGCCACAGCCATACTAGTAACAATGAGCAGTTCTTC.

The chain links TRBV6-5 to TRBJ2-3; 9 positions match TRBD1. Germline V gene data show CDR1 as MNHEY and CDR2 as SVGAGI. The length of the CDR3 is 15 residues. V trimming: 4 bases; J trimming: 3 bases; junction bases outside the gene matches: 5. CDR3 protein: CASSLQGARTDTQYF. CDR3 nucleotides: TGTGCCAGCAGTTTACAGGGGGCGCGGACAGATACGCAGTATTTT.